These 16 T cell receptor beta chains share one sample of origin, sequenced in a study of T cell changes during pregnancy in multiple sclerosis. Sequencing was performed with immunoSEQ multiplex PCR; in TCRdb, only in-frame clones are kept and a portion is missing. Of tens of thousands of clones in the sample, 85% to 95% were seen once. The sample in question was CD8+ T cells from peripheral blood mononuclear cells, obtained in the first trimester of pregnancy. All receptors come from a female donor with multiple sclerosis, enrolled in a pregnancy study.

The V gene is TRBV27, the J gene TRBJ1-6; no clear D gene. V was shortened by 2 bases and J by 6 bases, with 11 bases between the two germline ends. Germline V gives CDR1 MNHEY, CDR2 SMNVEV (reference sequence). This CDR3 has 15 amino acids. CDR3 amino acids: CASSLREIGNSPLHF. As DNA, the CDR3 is TGTGCCAGCAGTTTACGGGAGATCGGTAATTCACCCCTCCACTTT.

CDR3 DNA sequence: TGTGCCAGCCTTTCACCGCTGGCGGAAAAAGAGACCCAGTACTTC. As protein: CASLSPLAEKETQYF. The chain joins TRBV2 to TRBJ2-5; no firm D call. CDR3 size: 15 residues. Trimming left V 8 bases short and J 3 bases short, with 19 bases between. Germline CDR1 SNHLY, CDR2 FYNNEI.

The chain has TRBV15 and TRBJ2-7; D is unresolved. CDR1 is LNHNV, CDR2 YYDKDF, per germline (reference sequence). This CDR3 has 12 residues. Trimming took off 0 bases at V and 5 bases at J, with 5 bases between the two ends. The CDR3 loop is CATSRDTDEQYF. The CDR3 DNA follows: TGTGCCACCAGCAGAGATACAGACGAGCAGTACTTC.

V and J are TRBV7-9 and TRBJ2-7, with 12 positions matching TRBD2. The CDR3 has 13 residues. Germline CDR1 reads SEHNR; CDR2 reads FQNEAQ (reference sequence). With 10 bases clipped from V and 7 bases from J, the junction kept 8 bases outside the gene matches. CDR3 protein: CAISSGGVVEQYF. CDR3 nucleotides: TGTGCCATCTCTAGCGGGGGGGTGGTTGAGCAGTACTTC.

The CDR3 is CASSAGTGFDEQYF. The CDR3 DNA sequence: TGTGCCAGCAGCGCGGGGACAGGGTTCGACGAGCAGTACTTC. This rearrangement joins TRBV9 to TRBJ2-7; 9 positions match TRBD1. Trimming at V came to 3 bases and at J to 5 bases, leaving 6 bases not matched to a gene. CDR3 length equals 14 residues. Germline values: CDR1 SGDLS, CDR2 YYNGEE.

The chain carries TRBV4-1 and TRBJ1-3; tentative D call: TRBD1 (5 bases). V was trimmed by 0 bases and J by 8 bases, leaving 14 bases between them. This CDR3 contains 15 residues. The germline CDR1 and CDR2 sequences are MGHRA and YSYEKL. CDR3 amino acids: CASSQEPVPGDTIYF. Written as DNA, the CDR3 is TGCGCCAGCAGCCAAGAACCTGTACCGGGGGACACCATATATTTT.

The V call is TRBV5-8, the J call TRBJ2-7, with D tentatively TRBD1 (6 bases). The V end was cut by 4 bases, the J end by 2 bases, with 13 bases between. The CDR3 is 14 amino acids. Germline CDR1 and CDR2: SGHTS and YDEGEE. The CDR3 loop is CASSLSGVTYEQYF. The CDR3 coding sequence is TGTGCCAGCAGCCTTTCAGGGGTCACCTACGAGCAGTACTTC.

The CDR3 region is CASSLSRWQPQHF. The DNA for the CDR3 is TGTGCCAGCAGTTTGTCTCGGTGGCAGCCCCAGCATTTT. This chain links TRBV27 with TRBJ1-5, with D unclear. This CDR3 has 13 amino acids. Trimming took 3 bases from V and 7 from J, leaving 10 bases between them. CDR1 is MNHEY, CDR2 SMNVEV, per germline (reference sequence).

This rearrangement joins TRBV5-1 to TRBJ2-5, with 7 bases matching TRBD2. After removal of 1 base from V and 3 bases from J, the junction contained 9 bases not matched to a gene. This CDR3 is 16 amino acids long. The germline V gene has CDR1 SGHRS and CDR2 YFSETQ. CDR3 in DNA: TGCGCCAGCAGCTTGCAGGCGGGGGTGCAGGAAGAGACCCAGTACTTC. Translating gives CASSLQAGVQEETQYF.

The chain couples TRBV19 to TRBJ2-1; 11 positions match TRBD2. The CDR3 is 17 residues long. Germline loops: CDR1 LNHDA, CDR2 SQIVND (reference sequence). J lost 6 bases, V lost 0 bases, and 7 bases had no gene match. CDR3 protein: CASSIEGGLAALNEQFF. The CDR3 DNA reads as TGTGCCAGTAGTATAGAGGGGGGACTAGCGGCACTCAATGAGCAGTTCTTC.

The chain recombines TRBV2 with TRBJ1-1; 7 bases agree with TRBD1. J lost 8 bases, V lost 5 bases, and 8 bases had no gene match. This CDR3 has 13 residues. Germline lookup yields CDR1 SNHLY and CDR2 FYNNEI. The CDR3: CASSRPLTGEAFF. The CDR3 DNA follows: TGTGCCAGCAGTCGACCGCTGACAGGGGAAGCTTTCTTT.

This CDR3 reads CASSKGTSGTTYEQYF. The CDR3 DNA is TGTGCCAGCAGCAAGGGGACTAGCGGTACTACCTACGAGCAGTACTTC. This chain links TRBV9 with TRBJ2-7, with TRBD2 matching over 11 bases. CDR3 length: 16 amino acids. The V gene end was trimmed by 4 bases and the J gene end by 2 bases; junction bases not matched to a gene: 8. The germline gives CDR1 SGDLS, CDR2 YYNGEE.

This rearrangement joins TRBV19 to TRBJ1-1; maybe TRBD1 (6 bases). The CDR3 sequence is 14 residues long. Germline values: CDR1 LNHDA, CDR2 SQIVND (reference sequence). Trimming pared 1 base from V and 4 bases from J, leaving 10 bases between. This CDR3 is CASSIAGGGTEAFF. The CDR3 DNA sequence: TGTGCCAGTAGTATAGCGGGAGGGGGCACTGAAGCTTTCTTT. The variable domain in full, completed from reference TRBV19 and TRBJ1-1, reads DGGITQSPKYLFRKEGQNVTLSCEQNLNHDAMYWYRQDPGQGLRLIYYSQIVNDFQKGDIAEGYSVSREKKESFPLTVTSAQKNPTAFYLCASSIAGGGTEAFFGQGTRLTVV.

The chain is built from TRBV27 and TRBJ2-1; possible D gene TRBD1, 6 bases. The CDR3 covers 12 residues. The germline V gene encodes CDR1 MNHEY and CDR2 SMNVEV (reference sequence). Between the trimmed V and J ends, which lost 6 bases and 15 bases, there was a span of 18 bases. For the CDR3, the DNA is TGTGCCAGCAGCCCGGGACCCCGGGACATGTTCTTC. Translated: CASSPGPRDMFF.

CDR3 coding DNA: TGTGCCAGCAGTTTTACTAGCGGGAGCCCCTACGAGCAGTACTTC. Its protein is CASSFTSGSPYEQYF. The V and J genes are TRBV27 and TRBJ2-7; 11 bases line up with TRBD2. The CDR3 spans 15 residues. Germline CDR1 and CDR2: MNHEY and SMNVEV (reference sequence). V gave up 3 bases and J gave up 2 bases; unmatched junction bases: 3.

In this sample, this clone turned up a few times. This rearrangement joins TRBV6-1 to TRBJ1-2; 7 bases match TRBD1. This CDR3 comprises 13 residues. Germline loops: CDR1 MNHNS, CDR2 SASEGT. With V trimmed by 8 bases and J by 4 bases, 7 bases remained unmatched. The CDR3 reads CASLRQGVYGYTF. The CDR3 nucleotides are TGTGCCAGCTTGCGACAGGGAGTCTATGGCTACACCTTC.